The 8 T cell receptor beta chains presented below share a single source sample, sequenced in a study of identical twins. Via MiXCR, TCRdb re-called the 5' RACE reads, giving one row per CDR3 protein. The table shows under 500,000 distinct CDR3 sequences, with over 11% occurring only once. The sample was also reused in another study, on yellow fever vaccine responses in identical twins.

Sequenced sample: CD4+ T cells sorted from blood. These receptor sequences come from a woman aged 18-29 years in good health.

This clonotype was seen repeatedly, ten times or more. This chain connects TRBV19 to TRBJ2-1; 7 bases are a match to TRBD2. Per germline, CDR1 LNHDA and CDR2 SQIVND (reference sequence). The CDR3 totals 13 residues. V lost 10 bases and J lost 4; bases outside the gene matches: 7. This CDR3 is CATERGQYNEQFF. CDR3 sequence (DNA): TGTGCCACCGAGCGGGGCCAATACAATGAGCAGTTCTTC.

The chain is built from TRBV4-3 and TRBJ2-7, with D tentatively TRBD2 (5 bases). This CDR3 comprises 13 residues. Looked up from germline, CDR1 is LGHNA and CDR2 is YSLEER. Trimming left V 3 bases short and J 3 bases short, with 9 bases between. The chain's CDR3 is CASSQDFYYEQYF. The CDR3 nucleotides are TGCGCCAGCAGCCAGGACTTTTACTACGAGCAGTACTTC.

The chain employs TRBV28 and TRBJ2-3; TRBD2 agrees at 7 bases. The CDR3 sequence is 14 residues long. Trimming removed 5 bases from V and 10 bases from J; junction bases left unmatched: 12. Germline loops: CDR1 MDHEN, CDR2 SYDVKM. The CDR3: CASSLRVAGRAQYF. The CDR3 coding sequence is TGTGCCAGCAGTCTGCGGGTCGCAGGGAGGGCGCAGTATTTT.

This clonotype has a handful of counts. The chain carries TRBV5-4 and TRBJ2-7; possibly TRBD1 or TRBD2 for D (5 bases each). The CDR3 is 16 residues long. V was cut by 3 bases and J by 2 bases, with 18 bases left in between. Germline loops: CDR1 SGHNT, CDR2 YYREEE (reference sequence). CDR3 amino acids: CASSSAGWGSPYEQYF. In nucleotides, the CDR3 is TGTGCCAGCAGCTCTGCGGGCTGGGGCAGTCCCTACGAGCAGTACTTC.

Turning to this clonotype: An end of the junction differs from the germline gene, which may be a read error. The V call is TRBV29-1, the J call TRBJ2-1; D remains unclear. The CDR3 length is 11 residues. Per the germline V gene, CDR1 is SQVTM and CDR2 is ANQGSEA. Here the CDR3 DNA reads TGCAGCGTTGAAGTCCCCTCCATTCGGAGCTTC. Protein product: CSVEVPSIRSF.

This clonotype was seen repeatedly, ten times or more. J is TRBJ2-1 and V is TRBV19; D gene unclear. Germline-derived CDR1 and CDR2 are LNHDA and SQIVND (reference sequence). V lost 9 bases, J lost 3 bases, and 9 bases lay in between. The CDR3 is 12 residues long. The CDR3 region is CASSIGYNEQFF. The DNA of the CDR3 is TGTGCCAGCAGCATAGGCTACAATGAGCAGTTCTTC.

The genes are TRBV12-3 or TRBV12-4 and TRBJ2-7, with 7 bases that match TRBD1. J lost 9 bases, V lost 6 bases, and 11 bases had no gene match. The CDR3 sequence is 13 residues long. The CDR3 loop reads CASSQGQRVGQYF. DNA of the CDR3: TGTGCCAGCAGCCAGGGACAGCGTGTTGGGCAGTACTTC.

This rearrangement joins TRBV7-9 to TRBJ2-7, with D possibly being TRBD1 or TRBD2 (5 bases each). Germline V gives CDR1 SEHNR, CDR2 FQNEAQ (reference sequence). CDR3 size: 17 residues. V was clipped by 4 bases and J by 7 bases, with 26 bases between them. CDR3 region: CASSYTTGPRGSEEQYF. Here the CDR3 DNA reads TGTGCCAGCAGCTACACGACGGGACCCCGAGGGTCGGAGGAGCAGTACTTC. Using reference TRBV7-9 and TRBJ2-7 for the parts outside the CDR3, the full variable domain is DTGVSQNPRHKITKRGQNVTFRCDPISEHNRLYWYRQTLGQGPEFLTYFQNEAQLEKSRLLSDRFSAERPKGSFSTLEIQRTEQGDSAMYLCASSYTTGPRGSEEQYFGPGTRLTVT.